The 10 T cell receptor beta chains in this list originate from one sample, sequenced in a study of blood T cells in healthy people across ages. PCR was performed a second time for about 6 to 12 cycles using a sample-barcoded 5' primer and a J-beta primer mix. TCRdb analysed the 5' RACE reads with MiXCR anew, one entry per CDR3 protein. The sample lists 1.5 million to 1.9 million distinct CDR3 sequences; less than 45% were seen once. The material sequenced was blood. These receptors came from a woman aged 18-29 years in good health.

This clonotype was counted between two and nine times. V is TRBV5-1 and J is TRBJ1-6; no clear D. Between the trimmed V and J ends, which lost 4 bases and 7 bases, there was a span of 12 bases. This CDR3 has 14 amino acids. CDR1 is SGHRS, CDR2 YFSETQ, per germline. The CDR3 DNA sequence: TGCGCCAGCAGCCTTTTGCATCCAAATTCACCCCTCCACTTT. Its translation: CASSLLHPNSPLHF.

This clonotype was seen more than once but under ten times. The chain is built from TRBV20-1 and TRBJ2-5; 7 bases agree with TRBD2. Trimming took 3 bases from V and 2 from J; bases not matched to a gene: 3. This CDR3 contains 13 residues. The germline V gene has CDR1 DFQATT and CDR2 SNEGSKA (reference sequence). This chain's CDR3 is CSARYSGQETQYF. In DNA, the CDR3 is TGCAGTGCTAGGTATAGCGGGCAAGAGACCCAGTACTTC.

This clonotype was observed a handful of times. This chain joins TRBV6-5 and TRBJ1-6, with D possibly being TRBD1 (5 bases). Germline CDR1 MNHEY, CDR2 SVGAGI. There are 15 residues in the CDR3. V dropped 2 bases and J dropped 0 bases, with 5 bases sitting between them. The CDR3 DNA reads TGTGCCAGCAGTTACGACAGCTCCTATAATTCACCCCTCCACTTT. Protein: CASSYDSSYNSPLHF.

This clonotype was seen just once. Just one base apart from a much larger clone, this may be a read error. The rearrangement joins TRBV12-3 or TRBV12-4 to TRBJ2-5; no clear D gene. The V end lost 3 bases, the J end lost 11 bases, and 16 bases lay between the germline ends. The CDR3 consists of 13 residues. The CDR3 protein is CASSFRINNEQYF. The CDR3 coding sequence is TGTGCCAGCAGTTTTCGGATCAACAATGAGCAGTACTTC.

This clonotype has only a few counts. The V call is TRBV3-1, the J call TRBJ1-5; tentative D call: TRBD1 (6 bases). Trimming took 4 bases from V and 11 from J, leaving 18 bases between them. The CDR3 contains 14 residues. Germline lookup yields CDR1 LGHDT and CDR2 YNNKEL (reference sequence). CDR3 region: CASSPEAGARSQHF. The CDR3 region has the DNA TGTGCCAGCAGCCCTGAGGCGGGGGCTAGGTCCCAGCATTTT.

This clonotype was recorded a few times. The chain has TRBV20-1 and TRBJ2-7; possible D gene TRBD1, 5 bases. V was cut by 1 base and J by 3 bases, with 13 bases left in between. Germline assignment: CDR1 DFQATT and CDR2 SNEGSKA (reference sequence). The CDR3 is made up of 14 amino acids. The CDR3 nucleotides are TGCAGTGCTAGAGGCACAGGCTCGGACTACGAGCAGTACTTC. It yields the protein CSARGTGSDYEQYF.

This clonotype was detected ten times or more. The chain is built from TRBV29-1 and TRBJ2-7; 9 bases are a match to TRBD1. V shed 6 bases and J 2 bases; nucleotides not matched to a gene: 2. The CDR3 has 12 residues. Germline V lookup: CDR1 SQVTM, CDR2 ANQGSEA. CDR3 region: CSVRTGAYEQYF. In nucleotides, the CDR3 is TGCAGCGTAAGGACAGGGGCCTACGAGCAGTACTTC.

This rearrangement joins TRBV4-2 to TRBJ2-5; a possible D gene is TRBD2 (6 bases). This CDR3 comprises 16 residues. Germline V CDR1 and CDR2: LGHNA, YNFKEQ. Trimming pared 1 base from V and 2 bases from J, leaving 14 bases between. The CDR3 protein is CASSQGTASVQETQYF. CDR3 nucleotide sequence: TGTGCCAGCAGCCAAGGGACGGCTAGCGTACAAGAGACCCAGTACTTC.

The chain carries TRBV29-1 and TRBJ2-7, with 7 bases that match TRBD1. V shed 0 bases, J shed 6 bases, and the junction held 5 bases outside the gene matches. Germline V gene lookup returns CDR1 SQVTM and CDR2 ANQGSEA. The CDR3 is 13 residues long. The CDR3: CSVEDVTGTEQYF. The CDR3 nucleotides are TGCAGCGTTGAAGACGTGACAGGGACCGAGCAGTACTTC.

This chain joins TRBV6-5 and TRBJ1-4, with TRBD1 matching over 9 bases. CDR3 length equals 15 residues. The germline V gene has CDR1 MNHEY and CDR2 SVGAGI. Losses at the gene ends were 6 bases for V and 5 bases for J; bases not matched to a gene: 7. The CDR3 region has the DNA TGTGCCAGCAGCCGGACAGGGGTGGGGAATGAAAAACTGTTTTTT. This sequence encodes CASSRTGVGNEKLFF.